A selection of T cell receptor beta chains follows, all from one sample in a study of T cell responses to AZD1222 COVID-19 vaccine. Data came from immunoSEQ multiplex PCR; TCRdb stores just in-frame clones and leaves some out. The sample comprises more than 150,000 clones, around 90% of which are singletons, and around 1.9% rests with the top ten. This material consisted of peripheral blood, taken 28 days after the second AZD1222 dose. These receptors all stem from an adult who received the AZD1222 COVID-19 vaccine. The CDR3 runs from the conserved cysteine through the conserved F or W. A D gene is named only where the DNA matches it firmly. Not every row has a clone size; where given, it reads once, few, many or a size class.

d_gene,j_gene,abundance,v_gene,CDR3aa,CDR3nt
.,TRBJ1-2,.,TRBV5-3,CASSGGRANYGYTF,TGTGCCAGCAGCGGGGGGCGGGCGAACTATGGCTACACCTTC
.,TRBJ1-6,.,TRBV2,CASSSRRGSNSPLHF,TGTGCCAGCAGTTCCCGCAGGGGTTCAAATTCACCCCTCCACTTT
.,TRBJ2-1,.,TRBV2,CASSVGGPYNEQFF,TGTGCCAGCAGTGTTGGGGGCCCCTACAATGAGCAGTTCTTC
.,TRBJ1-6,.,TRBV6-5,CASSWAGWEPLHF,TGTGCCAGCAGTTGGGCAGGCTGGGAGCCCCTCCACTTT
.,TRBJ1-2,.,TRBV4-1,CASSQDGVYGYTF,TGCGCCAGCAGCCAAGACGGTGTTTATGGCTACACCTTC
TRBD1,TRBJ1-5,.,TRBV6-5,CASSYSGTDNQPQHF,TGTGCCAGCAGTTACTCCGGGACAGACAATCAGCCCCAGCATTTT
.,TRBJ1-1,few,TRBV7-2,CASSDGLGRRTEAFF,TGTGCCAGCAGCGATGGTTTGGGGAGACGGACTGAAGCTTTCTTT
.,TRBJ1-1,.,TRBV4-1,CASSQAGRGRAQRNTEAFF,TGCGCCAGCAGCCAAGCCGGCCGTGGCAGGGCCCAAAGGAACACTGAAGCTTTCTTT
TRBD2,TRBJ2-3,.,TRBV5-1,CASSLSGTGGDTQYF,TGCGCCAGCAGCTTGTCCGGGACGGGGGGAGATACGCAGTATTTT
.,TRBJ2-5,.,TRBV11-2,CASSSGVEETQYF,TGTGCCAGCAGCTCGGGGGTGGAAGAGACCCAGTACTTC
TRBD1,TRBJ2-7,once,TRBV4-1,CASSQDRTGWYEQYF,TGCGCCAGCAGCCAAGATCGGACAGGGTGGTACGAGCAGTACTTC
.,TRBJ1-6,.,TRBV19,CASRTTREGNNSPLHF,TGTGCCAGTAGGACAACGCGCGAGGGTAATAATTCACCCCTCCACTTT
TRBD1,TRBJ2-2,.,TRBV27,CASSLWTGRGAGELFF,TGTGCCAGCAGTTTGTGGACAGGGCGGGGTGCCGGGGAGCTGTTTTTT
.,TRBJ2-3,once,TRBV2,CASRRDTDTQYF,TGTGCCAGCAGACGGGACACAGATACGCAGTATTTT
.,TRBJ2-1,.,TRBV3-1/TRBV3-2,CASSQVYEQFF,TGTGCCAGCAGCCAAGTCTATGAGCAGTTCTTC
.,TRBJ1-2,once,TRBV19,CASSIPENGYTF,TGTGCCAGTAGTATTCCCGAAAATGGCTACACCTTC
.,TRBJ2-2,.,TRBV9,CASSVDTTGELFF,TGTGCCAGCAGCGTAGATACCACCGGGGAGCTGTTTTTT
TRBD1,TRBJ1-2,.,TRBV28,CASSTGDTNYGYTF,TGTGCCAGCAGTACAGGGGACACTAACTATGGCTACACCTTC
.,TRBJ1-1,.,TRBV7-3,CASSNTGGKNTEAFF,TGTGCCAGCAGCAATACAGGCGGGAAAAACACTGAAGCTTTCTTT
TRBD1,TRBJ1-2,.,TRBV27,CASSRDRLAGYTF,TGTGCCAGCAGTCGGGACAGGTTGGCCGGCTACACCTTC
TRBD2,TRBJ2-1,.,TRBV7-2,CASSLVAGGNSYNEQFF,TGTGCCAGCAGCTTAGTAGCGGGGGGGAACTCCTACAATGAGCAGTTCTTC
TRBD2,TRBJ2-3,.,TRBV7-9,CASSLRTSGAGDTQYF,TGTGCCAGCAGCTTACGGACTAGCGGAGCGGGGGATACGCAGTATTTT
TRBD1,TRBJ1-6,.,TRBV11-2,CASRGVQGASSPLHF,TGTGCCAGCAGGGGGGTCCAGGGGGCGAGTTCACCCCTCCACTTT
.,TRBJ1-4,.,TRBV5-5,CASSFGIEEKLFF,TGTGCCAGCAGCTTCGGGATAGAGGAAAAACTGTTTTTT
.,TRBJ2-2,.,TRBV11-2,CASSLVRGQNTGELFF,TGTGCCAGCAGCTTAGTAAGGGGACAGAACACCGGGGAGCTGTTTTTT
.,TRBJ2-1,.,TRBV11-1,CASSLGTPLGEQFF,TGTGCCAGCAGCTTAGGAACTCCTCTTGGTGAGCAGTTCTTC
TRBD1,TRBJ1-5,once,TRBV10-1,CASSKTGGRDCNQPQHF,TGCGCCAGCAGCAAAACAGGGGGCAGGGATTGCAATCAGCCCCAGCATTTT
.,TRBJ1-5,.,TRBV4-3,CASSQESREQPQHF,TGCGCCAGCAGCCAAGAATCCAGGGAGCAGCCCCAGCATTTT
.,TRBJ2-5,.,TRBV27,CASSAGRDTGTQYF,TGTGCCAGCAGTGCGGGTAGAGACACTGGGACCCAGTACTTC
.,TRBJ1-2,.,TRBV12-3/TRBV12-4,CASSLGGSYGYTF,TGTGCCAGCAGTTTAGGGGGAAGCTATGGCTACACCTTC
TRBD1,TRBJ1-3,.,TRBV9,CASSSDRDRLGNTIYF,TGTGCCAGCAGCAGCGACAGGGATCGGTTAGGAAACACCATATATTTT
TRBD1,TRBJ1-1,.,TRBV10-1,CASSAGQGFTEAFF,TGCGCCAGCAGTGCCGGACAGGGTTTCACTGAAGCTTTCTTT
TRBD1,TRBJ1-5,.,TRBV9,CASSVAPTGDQPQHF,TGTGCCAGCAGCGTAGCCCCGACAGGGGACCAGCCCCAGCATTTT
.,TRBJ2-5,once,TRBV6-6,CASSLRRLGLGETQYF,TGTGCCAGCAGCCTCCGGAGACTAGGGTTGGGAGAGACCCAGTACTTC
.,TRBJ1-3,.,TRBV7-2,CASSFDSSGNTIYF,TGTGCCAGCAGCTTCGACAGCTCTGGAAACACCATATATTTT
.,TRBJ2-7,.,TRBV10-3,CAISSAGTHEQYF,TGTGCCATCAGCTCAGCCGGGACCCACGAGCAGTACTTC
.,TRBJ2-7,.,TRBV15,CATSRDSSYEQYF,TGTGCCACCAGCAGAGACAGCTCCTACGAGCAGTACTTC
TRBD2,TRBJ2-3,.,TRBV3-1/TRBV3-2,CASSRRGTSRSSTDTQYF,TGTGCCAGCAGCCGCCGGGGGACTAGCAGAAGTAGCACAGATACGCAGTATTTT
.,TRBJ2-1,.,TRBV9,CASSVDQRNYNEQFF,TGTGCCAGCAGCGTAGACCAGCGGAACTACAATGAGCAGTTCTTC
TRBD1,TRBJ2-7,once,TRBV7-9,CASSSRQGDNEQYF,TGTGCCAGCAGCTCCAGACAGGGAGACAACGAGCAGTACTTC
TRBD2,TRBJ2-7,.,TRBV11-2,CASSRLGLAGEAYEQYF,TGTGCCAGCAGCCGGCTGGGACTAGCGGGAGAGGCCTACGAGCAGTACTTC
TRBD1,TRBJ1-2,.,TRBV5-6,CASRETGLEYGYTF,TGTGCCAGCAGGGAGACAGGGCTCGAGTATGGCTACACCTTC